The 21 T cell receptor beta chains given below trace back to one sample, sequenced in a study of identifying expanded T cells in peripheral blood. Some clones are missing from TCRdb's copy, which holds only in-frame ones; the method was immunoSEQ multiplex PCR. The sample yields roughly 100,000 clones, approximately 88% seen once. The source material was blood. These receptors were collected from a person between 18 and 75 years old in good health.

The rearrangement uses TRBV7-9 and TRBJ1-4; D is possibly TRBD1 (6 bases). The CDR3 covers 14 residues. The germline V gene has CDR1 SEHNR and CDR2 FQNEAQ (reference sequence). The V gene lost 10 bases and the J gene lost 6 bases, with 18 bases spanning the gap. The DNA of the CDR3 is TGTGCCACCTCGAATCGGGCAGGGGATGAAAAACTGTTTTTT. Its translation: CATSNRAGDEKLFF.

The chain couples TRBV12-5 to TRBJ1-5; D is undetermined. Germline CDR1 is LGHNT and CDR2 is FRNRAP. Trimming cost V 2 bases and J 2 bases, with 19 bases left between them. CDR3 size: 18 residues. CDR3 DNA: TGTGCTAGTGGTTTGACTCCGGACGGAGTGGTGGGCAATCAGCCCCAGCATTTT. Amino acid sequence: CASGLTPDGVVGNQPQHF.

There are a few counts of this clone. The chain has TRBV7-9 and TRBJ2-1; D is unclear. The germline gives CDR1 SEHNR, CDR2 FQNEAQ (reference sequence). V shed 2 bases and J shed 3 bases, with 5 bases lying between them. The CDR3 totals 13 residues. CDR3 sequence (DNA): TGTGCCAGCAGCTTACCCAACTACAATGAGCAGTTCTTC. Protein sequence: CASSLPNYNEQFF.

CDR3 DNA sequence: TGTGCCAGCAGTTTCGACTATAACTATGGCTACACCTTC. This gives the protein CASSFDYNYGYTF. The chain combines TRBV28 with TRBJ1-2, with D unresolved. From germline, CDR1 is MDHEN and CDR2 SYDVKM. CDR3 size: 13 residues. Trimming cost V 3 bases and J 1 base, with 6 bases left between them.

The chain links TRBV18 to TRBJ1-4; D may be TRBD1 (6 bases). This CDR3 is built from 16 residues. Looked up from germline, CDR1 is KGHSH and CDR2 is LQKENI. Trimming shortened V by 0 bases and J by 4 bases, and 12 bases separated the two germline ends. Written as DNA, the CDR3 is TGTGCCAGCTCACCACCGGGCGGGGGCTATAATGAAAAACTGTTTTTT. Translating it yields CASSPPGGGYNEKLFF.

J is TRBJ1-1 and V is TRBV5-1; D not certain. The V gene lost 0 bases and the J gene lost 1 base, with 10 bases spanning the gap. Germline-derived CDR1 and CDR2 are SGHRS and YFSETQ. The CDR3 is 15 residues long. The CDR3 DNA sequence: TGCGCCAGCAGCTTGGACCCATCAGGGAACACTGAAGCTTTCTTT. Translated, it gives CASSLDPSGNTEAFF.

The CDR3 loop is CASSVRSGGTDTQYF. CDR3 coding DNA: TGTGCCAGCAGTGTTCGTAGCGGGGGCACAGATACGCAGTATTTT. V and J are TRBV2 and TRBJ2-3; 8 positions agree with TRBD2. The germline CDR1 and CDR2 sequences are SNHLY and FYNNEI. The CDR3 is 15 residues long. V gave up 4 bases and J gave up 1 base; unmatched junction bases: 4.

Concerning this clone: At one boundary the junction diverges from the germline segment, which might be a read error. The chain carries TRBV19 and TRBJ2-2; 8 bases agree with TRBD2. CDR1 LNHDA and CDR2 SQIVND come from the germline V gene (reference sequence). This CDR3 comprises 15 residues. The CDR3 sequence is CASRIGLAYTGELFF. Here the CDR3 DNA reads TGTGCCAGTAGGATAGGACTAGCATACACCGGGGAGCTGTTTTTT.

The chain employs TRBV7-2 and TRBJ2-2; 11 nucleotides align to TRBD2. Germline lookup yields CDR1 SGHTA and CDR2 FQGNSA. V shed 1 base, J shed 9 bases, and the junction held 4 bases outside the gene matches. CDR3 length: 15 residues. The CDR3 loop is CASSLGTSGHRELFF. The CDR3 DNA is TGTGCCAGCAGCTTAGGGACTAGCGGGCACCGGGAGCTGTTTTTT.

The CDR3 region is CASSPDYDRGDYGYTF. The CDR3 DNA is TGTGCCAGCAGCCCTGACTACGACAGGGGAGACTATGGCTACACCTTC. The gene calls are TRBV11-1 and TRBJ1-2, with 8 nucleotides matching TRBD1. Germline V lookup: CDR1 SGHAT, CDR2 FQDESV (reference sequence). With 5 bases clipped from V and 3 bases from J, the junction kept 11 bases outside the gene matches. The CDR3 is made up of 16 amino acids.

CDR3: CAWCRTGIGEQYF. The CDR3 nucleotides read TGTGCCTGGTGCCGGACAGGGATAGGGGAGCAGTACTTC. The chain links TRBV30 to TRBJ2-7; 8 bases fit TRBD1. J was trimmed by 7 bases and V by 5 bases; bases with no gene match: 10. This CDR3 spans 13 amino acids. Germline-derived CDR1 and CDR2 are GTSNPN and SVGIG (reference sequence).

The chain uses TRBV7-9 and TRBJ2-7; 7 positions match TRBD1. The junction had 3 bases not matched to a gene; V was cut back by 4 bases and J by 0 bases. Looked up from germline, CDR1 is SEHNR and CDR2 is FQNEAQ (reference sequence). The CDR3 is 14 residues long. CDR3 sequence: CASSSTGNSYEQYF. The DNA for the CDR3 is TGTGCCAGCAGCTCGACAGGGAACTCCTACGAGCAGTACTTC.

The chain carries TRBV5-8 and TRBJ2-5, with 7 bases matching TRBD1. Losses at the gene ends were 2 bases for V and 3 bases for J; bases not matched to a gene: 4. The CDR3 consists of 14 residues. The germline V gene encodes CDR1 SGHTS and CDR2 YDEGEE. CDR3 DNA: TGTGCCAGCAGCTTCAGGGGGTTGGAAGAGACCCAGTACTTC. It is translated as CASSFRGLEETQYF.

The CDR3 region is CASSSTWKEHSGNTIYF. DNA of the CDR3: TGTGCCAGCAGCTCTACTTGGAAGGAGCACTCTGGAAACACCATATATTTT. The chain recombines TRBV7-9 with TRBJ1-3; no firm D call. Per the germline V gene, CDR1 is SEHNR and CDR2 is FQNEAQ (reference sequence). The V and J ends lost 4 bases and 0 bases respectively, with 16 bases between them. This CDR3 spans 17 amino acids.

The V call is TRBV7-9, the J call TRBJ2-7; the D is unclear. V gave up 3 bases and J gave up 11 bases, with 11 bases separating them. The V gene's germline CDR1 is SEHNR and CDR2 FQNEAQ (reference sequence). This CDR3 contains 11 residues. The CDR3 sequence: CASSFHNHEYF. The DNA of the CDR3 is TGTGCCAGCAGCTTCCATAACCACGAGTACTTC.

V gene TRBV6-5 combines with J gene TRBJ2-4; TRBD2 matches at 10 bases. The germline gives CDR1 MNHEY, CDR2 SVGAGI. After removal of 6 bases from V and 6 bases from J, the junction contained 5 bases not matched to a gene. There are 14 residues in the CDR3. The DNA for the CDR3 is TGTGCCAGCAGCTATAGCGGGGGGCCAAACATTCAGTACTTC. It specifies CASSYSGGPNIQYF.

The V gene is TRBV15, the J gene TRBJ1-5; D ambiguous. Trimming pared 5 bases from V and 0 bases from J, leaving 11 bases between. The germline V gene encodes CDR1 LNHNV and CDR2 YYDKDF (reference sequence). The CDR3 loop spans 15 amino acids. The CDR3 bases are TGTGCCACCAGCCGACAAGATAATAGCAATCAGCCCCAGCATTTT. This sequence encodes CATSRQDNSNQPQHF.

This clone was detected only once. The gene calls are TRBV2 and TRBJ1-2; D is unresolved. This CDR3 has 12 amino acids. Germline lookup yields CDR1 SNHLY and CDR2 FYNNEI. Trimming shortened V by 7 bases and J by 8 bases, and 14 bases separated the two germline ends. CDR3 sequence reads: CASMVLSGGYTF. The DNA for the CDR3 is TGTGCCAGCATGGTTTTGTCGGGAGGCTACACCTTC. Drawing the rest from reference TRBV2 and TRBJ1-2, the complete variable domain is EPEVTQTPSHQVTQMGQEVILRCVPISNHLYFYWYRQILGQKVEFLVSFYNNEISEKSEIFDDQFSVERPDGSNFTLKIRSTKLEDSAMYFCASMVLSGGYTFGSGTRLTVV.

This clone was seen a handful of times. V is TRBV15 and J is TRBJ1-6, with a weak D call TRBD1 (5 bases). Between the trimmed V and J ends, which lost 3 bases and 6 bases, there was a span of 15 bases. Germline CDR1 LNHNV, CDR2 YYDKDF (reference sequence). The CDR3 is made up of 16 amino acids. CDR3 DNA: TGTGCCACCAGCAGTCCCTCGGGACTCGTTAATTCACCCCTCCACTTT. Amino acids: CATSSPSGLVNSPLHF.

The gene calls are TRBV2 and TRBJ2-2, with D tentatively TRBD1 (5 bases). The CDR3 spans 15 residues. Germline V gives CDR1 SNHLY, CDR2 FYNNEI. The V end lost 3 bases, the J end lost 3 bases, and 11 bases lay between the germline ends. The CDR3 loop is CASSELGRDTGELFF. In DNA form, the CDR3 reads TGTGCCAGCAGTGAGCTGGGCAGGGACACCGGGGAGCTGTTTTTT.

The V and J genes are TRBV19 and TRBJ2-7, with TRBD1 matching 8 bases. Germline loops: CDR1 LNHDA, CDR2 SQIVND (reference sequence). This CDR3 contains 16 residues. V lost 5 bases, J lost 0 bases, and 9 bases stayed unmatched. CDR3 sequence (DNA): TGTGCCAGTAGTCCCGGGACAGGAGAAAGCTCCTACGAGCAGTACTTC. It yields the protein CASSPGTGESSYEQYF.